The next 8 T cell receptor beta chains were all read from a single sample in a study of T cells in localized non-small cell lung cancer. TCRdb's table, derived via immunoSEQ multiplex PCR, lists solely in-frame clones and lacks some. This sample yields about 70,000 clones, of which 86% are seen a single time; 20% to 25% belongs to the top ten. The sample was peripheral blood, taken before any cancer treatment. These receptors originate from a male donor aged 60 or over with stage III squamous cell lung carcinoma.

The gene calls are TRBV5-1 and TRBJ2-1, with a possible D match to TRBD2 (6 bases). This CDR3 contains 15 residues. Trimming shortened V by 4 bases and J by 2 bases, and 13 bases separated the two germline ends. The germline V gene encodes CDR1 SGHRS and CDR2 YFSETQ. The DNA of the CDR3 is TGCGCCAGCAGCATTGACGGGAGCCCCTACAATGAGCAGTTCTTC. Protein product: CASSIDGSPYNEQFF.

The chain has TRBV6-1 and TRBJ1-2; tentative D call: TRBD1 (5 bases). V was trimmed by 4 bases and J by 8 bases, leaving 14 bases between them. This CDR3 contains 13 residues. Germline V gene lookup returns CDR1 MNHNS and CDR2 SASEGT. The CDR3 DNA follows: TGTGCCAGCAGTGGGGCAGGGTATGACGGCTACACCTTC. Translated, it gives CASSGAGYDGYTF.

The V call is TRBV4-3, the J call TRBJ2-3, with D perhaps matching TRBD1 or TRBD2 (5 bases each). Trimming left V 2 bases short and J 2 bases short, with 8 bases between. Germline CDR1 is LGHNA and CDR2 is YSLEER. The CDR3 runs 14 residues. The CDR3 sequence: CASSQTGATDTQYF. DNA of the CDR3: TGCGCCAGCAGCCAAACCGGGGCCACAGATACGCAGTATTTT.

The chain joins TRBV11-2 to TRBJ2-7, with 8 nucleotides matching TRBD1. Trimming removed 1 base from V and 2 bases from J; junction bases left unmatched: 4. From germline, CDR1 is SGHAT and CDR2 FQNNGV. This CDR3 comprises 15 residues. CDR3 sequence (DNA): TGTGCCAGCAGCTTAGCCCGACAGGGGACCTACGAGCAGTACGTC. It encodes CASSLARQGTYEQYV.

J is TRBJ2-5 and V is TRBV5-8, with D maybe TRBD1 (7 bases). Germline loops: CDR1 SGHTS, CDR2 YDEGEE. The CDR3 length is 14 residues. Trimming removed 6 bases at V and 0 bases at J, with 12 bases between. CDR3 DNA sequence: TGTGCCAGCAACGCAGGGGGGTACCAAGAGACCCAGTACTTC. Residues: CASNAGGYQETQYF.

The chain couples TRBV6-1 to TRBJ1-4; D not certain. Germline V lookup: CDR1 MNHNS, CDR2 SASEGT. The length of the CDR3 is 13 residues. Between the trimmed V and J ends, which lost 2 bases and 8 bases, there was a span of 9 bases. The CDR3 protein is CASSERRREKLFF. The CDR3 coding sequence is TGTGCCAGCAGTGAAAGAAGAAGGGAAAAACTGTTTTTT.

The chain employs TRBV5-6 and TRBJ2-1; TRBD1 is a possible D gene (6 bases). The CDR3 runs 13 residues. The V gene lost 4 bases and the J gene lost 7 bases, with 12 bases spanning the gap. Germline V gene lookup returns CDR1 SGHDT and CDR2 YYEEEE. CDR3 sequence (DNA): TGTGCCAGCAGCCCAGACAGGACAAATGAGCAGTTCTTC. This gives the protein CASSPDRTNEQFF.

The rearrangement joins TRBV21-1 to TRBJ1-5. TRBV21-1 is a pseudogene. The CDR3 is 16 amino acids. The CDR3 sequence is CASSKEGTRGNQPQHF. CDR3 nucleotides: TGTGCCAGCAGCAAAGAGGGCACTCGGGGCAATCAGCCCCAGCATTTT.